The 21 T cell receptor beta chains in this list originate from one sample, sequenced in a study of early T cells in non-severe SARS-CoV-2 infection. TCRdb redid the calling of the 5' RACE reads with MiXCR, one entry per CDR3 protein. This table has roughly 68,000 distinct CDR3 sequences, 4.9% appearing once. The sample taken for sequencing was whole blood. These receptors all stem from an adult who was a healthcare worker with PCR-confirmed SARS-CoV-2 infection or an uninfected control (not recorded which).

This clonotype was counted many times. This rearrangement joins TRBV27 to TRBJ2-3; D possibly matches TRBD1 or TRBD2 (5 bases each). V dropped 5 bases and J dropped 6 bases, with 24 bases sitting between them. The CDR3 spans 17 residues. CDR1 and CDR2 from the germline V gene are MNHEY and SMNVEV (reference sequence). The CDR3 DNA follows: TGTGCCAGCAGTCGCCTGGGACCGCAAGTGCCCCGCGATACGCAGTATTTT. It is translated as CASSRLGPQVPRDTQYF.

In its sample, this clonotype was seen a few times. This sequence joins TRBV10-1 and TRBJ2-7, with TRBD1 identical over 7 bases. In germline, CDR1 is WNHNN, CDR2 SYGVQD (reference sequence). The V gene end was trimmed by 5 bases and the J gene end by 6 bases; junction bases not matched to a gene: 7. CDR3 length equals 13 residues. This chain's CDR3 is CASSFDRESEQYF. In nucleotides, the CDR3 is TGCGCCAGCAGTTTCGACAGGGAGTCCGAGCAGTACTTC.

This clonotype has ten or more counts. J is TRBJ2-7 and V is TRBV28; perhaps TRBD1 as D (6 bases). The CDR3 is 14 amino acids. The V gene lost 3 bases and the J gene lost 2 bases, with 11 bases spanning the gap. Per germline, CDR1 MDHEN and CDR2 SYDVKM. For the CDR3, the DNA is TGTGCCAGCAGTTTGGGGGACATAGCCTACGAGCAGTACTTC. Its protein is CASSLGDIAYEQYF.

At least ten counts were recorded for this clonotype. The CDR3 DNA sequence: TGTGCCAGCAGTTTACTCGGCAGGGTCGGGGAGCAGTTCTTC. Translated, it gives CASSLLGRVGEQFF. The V gene is TRBV27, the J gene TRBJ2-1; tentative D call: TRBD1 (5 bases). The CDR3 sequence is 14 residues long. The germline CDR1 and CDR2 sequences are MNHEY and SMNVEV (reference sequence). Trimming cost V 2 bases and J 10 bases, with 15 bases left between them.

This clonotype was seen at least ten times. The rearrangement links TRBV5-1 to TRBJ1-4; no firm D call. The V end was cut by 0 bases, the J end by 0 bases, with 6 bases between. This CDR3 comprises 15 residues. Germline CDR1 reads SGHRS; CDR2 reads YFSETQ. CDR3 bases: TGCGCCAGCAGCTTGGGGTTTGCAACTAATGAAAAACTGTTTTTT. The encoded protein is CASSLGFATNEKLFF.

This clonotype was found many times. The chain combines TRBV10-3 with TRBJ1-5; D is unresolved. The CDR3 is made up of 12 amino acids. V was trimmed by 10 bases and J by 3 bases, leaving 10 bases between them. CDR1 and CDR2 (germline): ENHRY, SYGVKD. The CDR3 is CATRTDNQPQHF. The CDR3 bases are TGTGCCACGAGGACGGACAATCAGCCCCAGCATTTT.

This clonotype was detected ten times or more. The rearrangement uses TRBV20-1 and TRBJ1-3; D not resolved. Trimming removed 6 bases at V and 1 base at J, with 19 bases between. Germline V gene lookup returns CDR1 DFQATT and CDR2 SNEGSKA (reference sequence). CDR3 size: 16 residues. CDR3 sequence: CSAVPVALTSGNTIYF. The CDR3 bases are TGCAGTGCAGTCCCGGTAGCCTTAACTTCTGGAAACACCATATATTTT.

This clonotype has ten or more counts. The chain recombines TRBV30 with TRBJ2-3, with 7 bases aligning to TRBD1. After removal of 2 bases from V and 2 bases from J, the junction contained 7 bases not matched to a gene. The germline CDR1 and CDR2 sequences are GTSNPN and SVGIG (reference sequence). This CDR3 has 15 residues. This CDR3 is CAWSSTGVVTDTQYF. The CDR3, as DNA: TGTGCCTGGAGTTCTACAGGGGTGGTCACAGATACGCAGTATTTT.

This clonotype occurred many times. The chain recombines TRBV19 with TRBJ1-4; no firm D call. Germline V gives CDR1 LNHDA, CDR2 SQIVND (reference sequence). The CDR3 spans 17 residues. V lost 3 bases and J lost 0, with 14 bases in between. CDR3 region: CASSILGQPSTNEKLFF. The DNA of the CDR3 is TGTGCCAGTAGTATCCTAGGCCAGCCGTCAACTAATGAAAAACTGTTTTTT.

The chain joins TRBV21-1 to TRBJ1-6; TRBD1 was called by the table and not checked on the DNA. TRBV21-1 is flagged as a pseudogene. The CDR3 length is 18 residues. The CDR3 sequence: CASSTPGLNFSYNSPLHF. The CDR3 nucleotides are TGTGCCAGCAGCACCCCGGGCCTTAACTTTTCCTATAATTCACCCCTCCACTTT.

This clonotype was recorded many times. This chain joins TRBV12-3 or TRBV12-4 and TRBJ2-5, with 9 positions matching TRBD2. V lost 4 bases to trimming and J lost 7 bases; unmatched junction nucleotides: 22. This CDR3 region has 19 residues. The chain's CDR3 is CASSSLGRMSGGSEGTQYF. In DNA form, the CDR3 reads TGTGCCAGCAGTTCATTAGGGCGGATGAGCGGGGGGAGCGAGGGGACCCAGTACTTC.

In this sample, this clonotype turned up many times. J is TRBJ1-5 and V is TRBV6-2 or TRBV6-3; D remains ambiguous. Trimming stripped 2 bases from V and 7 bases from J, with 12 bases between. Germline loops: CDR1 MNHEY, CDR2 SVGEGT. CDR3 length: 14 amino acids. CDR3 nucleotides: TGTGCCAGCAGTTACAATCTGGGGAGCCAGCCCCAGCATTTT. This sequence encodes CASSYNLGSQPQHF.

The V gene is TRBV6-5, the J gene TRBJ2-1; 16 positions match TRBD2. CDR3 length: 18 amino acids. The J segment lost 5 bases and the V segment lost 8 bases, leaving 12 bases of the junction unmatched. In germline, CDR1 is MNHEY, CDR2 SVGAGI. The CDR3 protein is CASPLGTSGRADNNEQFF. DNA of the CDR3: TGTGCCAGCCCGTTAGGGACTAGCGGGAGGGCCGATAACAATGAGCAGTTCTTC.

This clonotype has ten or more counts. V gene TRBV12-3 or TRBV12-4 combines with J gene TRBJ2-5; the match to TRBD2 covers 9 bases. V shed 6 bases, J shed 2 bases, and the junction held 10 bases outside the gene matches. The CDR3 contains 16 residues. The CDR3 sequence: CASSAFLAGYQETQYF. The CDR3 coding sequence is TGTGCCAGCAGCGCCTTTCTAGCGGGGTATCAAGAGACCCAGTACTTC.

The genes are TRBV27 and TRBJ2-7; a weak D match, TRBD2 (6 bases). The V gene lost 3 bases and the J gene lost 3 bases, with 12 bases spanning the gap. Germline values: CDR1 MNHEY, CDR2 SMNVEV (reference sequence). This CDR3 has 14 residues. CDR3 nucleotides: TGTGCCAGCAGTTTCCGGGGACTGCACTACGAGCAGTACTTC. Its translation: CASSFRGLHYEQYF.

This clonotype occurred a few times. Written as DNA, the CDR3 is TGTGCCAGCACGTCCGGGGGTACTGAGCAGTTCTTC. Its protein product is CASTSGGTEQFF. The chain combines TRBV2 with TRBJ2-1; perhaps TRBD2 as D (6 bases). CDR1 and CDR2 from the germline V gene are SNHLY and FYNNEI. The V and J ends lost 7 bases and 9 bases respectively, with 13 bases between them. This CDR3 has 12 residues.

Only a few counts were recorded for this clonotype. The genes are TRBV5-1 and TRBJ2-3, with 13 bases identical to TRBD2. J was trimmed by 5 bases and V by 3 bases; bases with no gene match: 3. The length of the CDR3 is 15 residues. Germline V lookup: CDR1 SGHRS, CDR2 YFSETQ. CDR3 protein: CASSSGLAGVDTQYF. The CDR3 DNA follows: TGCGCCAGCAGCTCTGGACTAGCGGGAGTAGATACGCAGTATTTT.

In its sample, this clonotype was seen many times. The rearrangement links TRBV20-1 to TRBJ1-1; D remains ambiguous. The CDR3 spans 11 residues. The V end was cut by 2 bases, the J end by 6 bases, with 7 bases between. CDR1 is DFQATT, CDR2 SNEGSKA, per germline (reference sequence). The CDR3: CSARTDSEAFF. In DNA form, the CDR3 reads TGCAGTGCTAGAACGGACTCTGAAGCTTTCTTT.

This clonotype was found a few times. The rearrangement joins TRBV14 to TRBJ1-1; a weak D match, TRBD1 (5 bases). Germline lookup yields CDR1 SGHDN and CDR2 FVKESK. The CDR3 sequence is 14 residues long. V was cut by 1 base and J by 6 bases, with 12 bases left in between. The DNA for the CDR3 is TGTGCCAGCAGCCAAGGGGCAGGGAGCGCTGAAGCTTTCTTT. Protein sequence: CASSQGAGSAEAFF.

This clonotype came up many times. The J gene is TRBJ2-7, the V gene TRBV7-9, with D maybe TRBD2 (5 bases). Germline V lookup: CDR1 SEHNR, CDR2 FQNEAQ (reference sequence). The CDR3 spans 21 residues. Between the trimmed V and J ends, which lost 5 bases and 3 bases, there was a span of 35 bases. CDR3 DNA sequence: TGTGCCAGCAGCCCGCAGGAAGGTCGTACAAGAGCGGCTGAGAGCCTCTACGAGCAGTACTTC. Protein sequence: CASSPQEGRTRAAESLYEQYF.

This clonotype showed up many times. The chain carries TRBV6-6 and TRBJ2-1; 14 nucleotides line up with TRBD2. Germline assignment: CDR1 MNHNY and CDR2 SVGAGI (reference sequence). This CDR3 is 15 amino acids long. Trimming cost V 2 bases and J 7 bases; bases outside gene matches: 1. The CDR3 is CASSYGTSGSNEQFF. The CDR3 DNA is TGTGCCAGCAGTTACGGGACTAGCGGGAGTAATGAGCAGTTCTTC.